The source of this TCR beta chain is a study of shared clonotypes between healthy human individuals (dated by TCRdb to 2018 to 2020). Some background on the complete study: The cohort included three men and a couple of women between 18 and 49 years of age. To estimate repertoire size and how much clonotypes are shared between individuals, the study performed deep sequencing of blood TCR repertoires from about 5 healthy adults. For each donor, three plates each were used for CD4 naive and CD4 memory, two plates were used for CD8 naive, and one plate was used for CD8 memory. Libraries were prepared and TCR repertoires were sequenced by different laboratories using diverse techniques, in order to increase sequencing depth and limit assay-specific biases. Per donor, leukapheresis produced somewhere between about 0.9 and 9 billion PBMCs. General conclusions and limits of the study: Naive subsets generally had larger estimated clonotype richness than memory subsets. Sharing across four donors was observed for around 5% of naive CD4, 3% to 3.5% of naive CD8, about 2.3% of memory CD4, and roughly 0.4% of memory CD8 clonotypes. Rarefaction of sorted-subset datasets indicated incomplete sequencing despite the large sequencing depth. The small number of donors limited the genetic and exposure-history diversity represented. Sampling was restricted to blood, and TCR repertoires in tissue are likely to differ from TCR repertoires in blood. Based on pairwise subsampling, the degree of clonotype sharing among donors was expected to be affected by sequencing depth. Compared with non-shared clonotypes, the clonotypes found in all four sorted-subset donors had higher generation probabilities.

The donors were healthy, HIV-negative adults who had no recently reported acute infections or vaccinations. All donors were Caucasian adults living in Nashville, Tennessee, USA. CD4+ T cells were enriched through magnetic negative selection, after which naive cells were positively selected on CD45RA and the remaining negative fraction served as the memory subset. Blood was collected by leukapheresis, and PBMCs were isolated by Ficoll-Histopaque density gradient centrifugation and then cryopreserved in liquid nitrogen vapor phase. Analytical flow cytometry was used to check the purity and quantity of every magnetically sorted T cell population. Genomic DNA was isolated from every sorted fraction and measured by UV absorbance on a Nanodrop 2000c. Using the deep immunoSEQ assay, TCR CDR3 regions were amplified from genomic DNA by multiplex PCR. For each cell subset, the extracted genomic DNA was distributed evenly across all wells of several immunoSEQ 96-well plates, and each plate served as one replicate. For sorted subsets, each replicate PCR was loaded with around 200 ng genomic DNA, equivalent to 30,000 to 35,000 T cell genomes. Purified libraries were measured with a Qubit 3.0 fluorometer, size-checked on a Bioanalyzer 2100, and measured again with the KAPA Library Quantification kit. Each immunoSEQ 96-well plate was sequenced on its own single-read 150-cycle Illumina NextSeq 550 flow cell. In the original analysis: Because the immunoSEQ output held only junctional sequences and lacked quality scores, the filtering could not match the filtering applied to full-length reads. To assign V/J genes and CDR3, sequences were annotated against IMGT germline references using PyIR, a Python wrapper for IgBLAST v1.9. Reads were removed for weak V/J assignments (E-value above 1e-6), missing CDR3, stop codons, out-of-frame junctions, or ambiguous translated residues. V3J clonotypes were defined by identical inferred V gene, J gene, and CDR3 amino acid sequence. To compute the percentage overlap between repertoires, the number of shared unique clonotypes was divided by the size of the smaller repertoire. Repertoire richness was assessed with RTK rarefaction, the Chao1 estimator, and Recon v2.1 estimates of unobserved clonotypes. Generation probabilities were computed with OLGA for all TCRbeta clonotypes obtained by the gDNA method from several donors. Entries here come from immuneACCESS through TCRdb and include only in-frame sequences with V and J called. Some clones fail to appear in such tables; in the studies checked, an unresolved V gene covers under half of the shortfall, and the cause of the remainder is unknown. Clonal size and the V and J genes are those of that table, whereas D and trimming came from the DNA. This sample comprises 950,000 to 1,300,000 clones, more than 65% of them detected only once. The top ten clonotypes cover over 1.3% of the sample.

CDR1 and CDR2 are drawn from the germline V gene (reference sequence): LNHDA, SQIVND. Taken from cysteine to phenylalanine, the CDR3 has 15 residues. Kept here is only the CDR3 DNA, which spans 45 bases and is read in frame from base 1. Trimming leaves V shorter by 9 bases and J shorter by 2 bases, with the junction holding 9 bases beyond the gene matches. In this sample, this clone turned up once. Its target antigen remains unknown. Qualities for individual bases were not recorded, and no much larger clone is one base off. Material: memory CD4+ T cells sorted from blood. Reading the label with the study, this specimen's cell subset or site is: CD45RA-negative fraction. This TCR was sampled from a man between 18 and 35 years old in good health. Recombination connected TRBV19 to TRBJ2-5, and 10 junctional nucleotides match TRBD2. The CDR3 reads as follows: CASRGLADQQETQYF. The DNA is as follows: TGTGCCAGCCGAGGACTAGCGGACCAGCAAGAGACCCAGTACTTC.